This T cell receptor (beta chain) was identified during a study of Graves' ophthalmopathy and Graves' hyperthyroidism. The study amplified TCR beta CDR3 regions using RNA transcripts. The first round was an RT-PCR with HTBI primers, and the second round was a multiplex PCR. TCRdb called the multiplex PCR reads again in MiXCR, with one record for every CDR3 protein. The data contain over 500,000 distinct CDR3 sequences, 22% of them singletons. V lost 2 bases to trimming and J lost 1 base, with 12 bases between them. This CDR3 spans 16 amino acids. Germline V CDR1 and CDR2: MNHEY, SVGAGI. This TCR was sampled from a young woman with stable Graves' hyperthyroidism. Some clones in this sample may be carry-over from other donors' samples. V is TRBV6-5 and J is TRBJ1-3, with D unclear. Material for sequencing was peripheral blood. CDR3 sequence (DNA): TGTGCCAGCAGTTACCACTCCGCGCCGTCTGGAAACACCATATATTTT. It specifies CASSYHSAPSGNTIYF.